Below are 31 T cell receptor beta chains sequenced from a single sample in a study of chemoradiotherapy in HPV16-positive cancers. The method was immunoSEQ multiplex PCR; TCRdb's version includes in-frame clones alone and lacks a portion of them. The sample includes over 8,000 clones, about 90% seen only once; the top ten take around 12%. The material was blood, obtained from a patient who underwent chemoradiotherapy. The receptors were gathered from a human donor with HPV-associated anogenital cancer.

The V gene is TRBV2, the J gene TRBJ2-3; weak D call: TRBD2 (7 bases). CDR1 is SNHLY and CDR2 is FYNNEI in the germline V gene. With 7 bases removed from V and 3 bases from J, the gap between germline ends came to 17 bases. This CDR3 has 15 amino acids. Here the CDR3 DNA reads TGTGCCAGCACCAAGAGGGGGGGAATGACAGATACGCAGTATTTT. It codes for CASTKRGGMTDTQYF.

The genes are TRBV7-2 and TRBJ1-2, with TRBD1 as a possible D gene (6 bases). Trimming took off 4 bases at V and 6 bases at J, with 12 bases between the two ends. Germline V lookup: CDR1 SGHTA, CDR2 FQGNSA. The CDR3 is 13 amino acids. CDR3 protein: CASSSDRRNGYTF. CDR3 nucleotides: TGTGCCAGCAGCTCCGACAGGAGAAATGGCTACACCTTC.

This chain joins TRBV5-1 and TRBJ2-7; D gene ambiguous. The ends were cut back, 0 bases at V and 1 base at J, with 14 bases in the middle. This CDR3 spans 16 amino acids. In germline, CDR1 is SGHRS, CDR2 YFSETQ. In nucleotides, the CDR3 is TGCGCCAGCAGCTTGGGGCCGGGCTCCGAATCCTACGAGCAGTACTTC. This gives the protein CASSLGPGSESYEQYF.

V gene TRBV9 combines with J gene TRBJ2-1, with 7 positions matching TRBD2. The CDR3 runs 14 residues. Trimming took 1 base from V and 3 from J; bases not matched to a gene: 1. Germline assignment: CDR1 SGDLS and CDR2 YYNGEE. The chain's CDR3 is CASSVSGVYNEQFF. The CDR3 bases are TGTGCCAGCAGCGTAAGCGGGGTCTACAATGAGCAGTTCTTC.

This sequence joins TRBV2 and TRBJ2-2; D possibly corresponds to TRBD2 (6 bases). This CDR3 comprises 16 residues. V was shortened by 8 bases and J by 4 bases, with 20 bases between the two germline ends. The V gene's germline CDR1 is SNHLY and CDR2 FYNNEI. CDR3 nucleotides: TGTGCCAGCGGAGGAGGGTTAAGGGGCAGCACCGGGGAGCTGTTTTTT. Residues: CASGGGLRGSTGELFF. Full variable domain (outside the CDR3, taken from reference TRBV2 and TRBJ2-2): EPEVTQTPSHQVTQMGQEVILRCVPISNHLYFYWYRQILGQKVEFLVSFYNNEISEKSEIFDDQFSVERPDGSNFTLKIRSTKLEDSAMYFCASGGGLRGSTGELFFGEGSRLTVL.

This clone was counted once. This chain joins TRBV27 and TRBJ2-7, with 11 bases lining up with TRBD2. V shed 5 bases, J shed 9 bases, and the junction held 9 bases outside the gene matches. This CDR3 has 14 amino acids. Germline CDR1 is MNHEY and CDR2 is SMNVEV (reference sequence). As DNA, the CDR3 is TGTGCCAGCAGTGCCGATAGCGGGGGGGCCGTGCAGTACGTC. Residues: CASSADSGGAVQYV.

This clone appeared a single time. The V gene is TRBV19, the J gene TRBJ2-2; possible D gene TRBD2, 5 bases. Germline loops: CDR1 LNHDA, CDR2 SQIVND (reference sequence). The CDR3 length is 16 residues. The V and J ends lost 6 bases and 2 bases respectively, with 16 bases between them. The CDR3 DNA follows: TGTGCCAGTAGGCAGGCGGGCAGGATTAACACCGGGGAGCTGTTTTTT. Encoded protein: CASRQAGRINTGELFF.

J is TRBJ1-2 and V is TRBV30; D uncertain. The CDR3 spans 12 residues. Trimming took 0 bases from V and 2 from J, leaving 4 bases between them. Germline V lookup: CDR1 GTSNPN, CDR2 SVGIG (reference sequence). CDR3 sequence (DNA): TGTGCCTGGAGTGTACAGAACTATGGCTACACCTTC. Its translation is CAWSVQNYGYTF.

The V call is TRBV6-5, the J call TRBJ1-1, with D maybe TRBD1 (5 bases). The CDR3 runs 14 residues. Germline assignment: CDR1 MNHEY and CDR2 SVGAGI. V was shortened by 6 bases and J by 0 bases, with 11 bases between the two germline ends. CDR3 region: CASSPQGVNTEAFF. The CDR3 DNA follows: TGTGCCAGCAGCCCTCAAGGGGTGAACACTGAAGCTTTCTTT.

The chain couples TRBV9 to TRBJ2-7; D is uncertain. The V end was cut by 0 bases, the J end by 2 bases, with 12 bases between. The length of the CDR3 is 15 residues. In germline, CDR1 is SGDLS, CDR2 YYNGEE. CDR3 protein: CASSVGPDGTYEQYF. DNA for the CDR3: TGTGCCAGCAGCGTAGGTCCGGACGGTACCTACGAGCAGTACTTC.

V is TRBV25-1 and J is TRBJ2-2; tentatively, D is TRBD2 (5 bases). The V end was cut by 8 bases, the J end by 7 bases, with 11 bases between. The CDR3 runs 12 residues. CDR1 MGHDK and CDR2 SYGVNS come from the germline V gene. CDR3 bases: TGTGCCAGCGAACCGGGGATCGGGGAGCTGTTTTTT. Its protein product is CASEPGIGELFF.

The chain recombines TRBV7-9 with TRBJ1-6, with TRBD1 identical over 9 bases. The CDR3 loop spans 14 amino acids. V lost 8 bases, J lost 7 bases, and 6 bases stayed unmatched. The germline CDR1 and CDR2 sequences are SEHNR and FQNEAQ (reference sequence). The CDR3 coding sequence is TGTGCCAGCGGGGCCGGGACAGGGAATTCACCCCTCCACTTT. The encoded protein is CASGAGTGNSPLHF. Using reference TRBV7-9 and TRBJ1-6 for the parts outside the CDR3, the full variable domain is DTGVSQNPRHKITKRGQNVTFRCDPISEHNRLYWYRQTLGQGPEFLTYFQNEAQLEKSRLLSDRFSAERPKGSFSTLEIQRTEQGDSAMYLCASGAGTGNSPLHFGNGTRLTVT.

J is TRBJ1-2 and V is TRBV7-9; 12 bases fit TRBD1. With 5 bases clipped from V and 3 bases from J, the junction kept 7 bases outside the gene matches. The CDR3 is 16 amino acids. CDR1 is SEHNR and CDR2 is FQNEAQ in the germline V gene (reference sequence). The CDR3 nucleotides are TGTGCCAGCAGCGGTAGGGACAGGGGGCAGGACTATGGCTACACCTTC. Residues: CASSGRDRGQDYGYTF.

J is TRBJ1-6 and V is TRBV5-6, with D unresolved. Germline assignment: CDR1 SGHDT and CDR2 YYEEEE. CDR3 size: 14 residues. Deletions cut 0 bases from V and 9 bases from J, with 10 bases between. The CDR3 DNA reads TGTGCCAGCAGCTTGGGACTCTACGCTTCACCCCTCCACTTT. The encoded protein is CASSLGLYASPLHF. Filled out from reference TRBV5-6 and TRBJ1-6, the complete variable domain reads DAGVTQSPTHLIKTRGQQVTLRCSPKSGHDTVSWYQQALGQGPQFIFQYYEEEERQRGNFPDRFSGHQFPNYSSELNVNALLLGDSALYLCASSLGLYASPLHFGNGTRLTVT.

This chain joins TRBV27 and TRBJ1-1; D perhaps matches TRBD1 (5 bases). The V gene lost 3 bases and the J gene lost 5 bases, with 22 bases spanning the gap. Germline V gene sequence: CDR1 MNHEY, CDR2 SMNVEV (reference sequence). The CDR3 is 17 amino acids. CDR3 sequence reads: CASSFRVRRAGRTEAFF. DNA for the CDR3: TGTGCCAGCAGTTTTCGGGTGCGACGCGCAGGGAGGACTGAAGCTTTCTTT.

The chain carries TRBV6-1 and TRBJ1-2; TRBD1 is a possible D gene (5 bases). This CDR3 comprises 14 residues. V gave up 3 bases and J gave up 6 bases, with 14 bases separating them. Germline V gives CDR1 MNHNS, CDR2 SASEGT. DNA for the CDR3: TGTGCCAGCAGTGAGACGACAGTAGGGGATGGCTACACCTTC. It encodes CASSETTVGDGYTF.

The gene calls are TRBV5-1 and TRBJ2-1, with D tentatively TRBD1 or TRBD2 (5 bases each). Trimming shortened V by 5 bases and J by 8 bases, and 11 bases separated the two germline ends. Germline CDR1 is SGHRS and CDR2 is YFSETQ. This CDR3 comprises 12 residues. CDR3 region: CASSSRGYEQFF. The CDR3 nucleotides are TGCGCCAGCAGTTCGAGGGGATATGAGCAGTTCTTC.

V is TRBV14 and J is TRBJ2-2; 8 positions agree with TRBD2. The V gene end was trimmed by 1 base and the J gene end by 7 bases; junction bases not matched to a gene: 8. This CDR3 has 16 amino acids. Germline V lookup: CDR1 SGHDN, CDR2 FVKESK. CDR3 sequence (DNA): TGTGCCAGCAGCCAAGTCCAGATAGCGGGAAACGGGGAGCTGTTTTTT. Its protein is CASSQVQIAGNGELFF.

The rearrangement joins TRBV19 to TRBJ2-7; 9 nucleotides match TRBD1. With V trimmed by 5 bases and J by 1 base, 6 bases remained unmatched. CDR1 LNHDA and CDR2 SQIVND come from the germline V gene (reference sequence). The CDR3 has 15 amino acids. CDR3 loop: CASSGPGQGSYEQYF. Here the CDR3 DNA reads TGTGCCAGTAGTGGGCCGGGACAGGGATCCTACGAGCAGTACTTC.

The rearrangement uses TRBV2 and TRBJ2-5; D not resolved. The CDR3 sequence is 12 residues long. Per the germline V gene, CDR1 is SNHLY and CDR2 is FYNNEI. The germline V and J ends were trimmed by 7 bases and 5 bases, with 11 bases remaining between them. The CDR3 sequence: CASTASRETQYF. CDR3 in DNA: TGTGCCAGCACGGCATCCCGGGAGACCCAGTACTTC.

The CDR3 region is CASSDDRGNQPQHF. The DNA for the CDR3 is TGTGCCAGCAGTGATGACAGAGGGAACCAGCCCCAGCATTTT. V and J are TRBV25-1 and TRBJ1-5; tentatively, D is TRBD1 (5 bases). V dropped 3 bases and J dropped 7 bases, with 13 bases sitting between them. CDR1 is MGHDK, CDR2 SYGVNS, per germline. This CDR3 contains 14 residues.

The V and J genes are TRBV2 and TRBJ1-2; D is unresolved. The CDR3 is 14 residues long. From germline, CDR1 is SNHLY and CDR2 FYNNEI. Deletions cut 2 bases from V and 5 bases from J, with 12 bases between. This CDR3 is CASSELGPLYGYTF. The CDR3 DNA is TGTGCCAGCAGTGAACTAGGGCCCCTGTATGGCTACACCTTC.

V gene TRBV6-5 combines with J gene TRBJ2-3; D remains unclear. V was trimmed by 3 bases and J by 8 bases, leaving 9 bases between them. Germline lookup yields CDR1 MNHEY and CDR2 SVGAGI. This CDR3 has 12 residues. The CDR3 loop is CASSYDDVTQYF. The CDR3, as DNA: TGTGCCAGCAGTTATGACGATGTTACGCAGTATTTT.

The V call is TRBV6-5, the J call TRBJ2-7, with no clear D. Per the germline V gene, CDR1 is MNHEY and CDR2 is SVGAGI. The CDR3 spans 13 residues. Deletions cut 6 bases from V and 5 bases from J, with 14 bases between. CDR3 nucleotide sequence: TGTGCCAGCAGCACAACACCATGGAACGAGCAGTACTTC. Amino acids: CASSTTPWNEQYF.

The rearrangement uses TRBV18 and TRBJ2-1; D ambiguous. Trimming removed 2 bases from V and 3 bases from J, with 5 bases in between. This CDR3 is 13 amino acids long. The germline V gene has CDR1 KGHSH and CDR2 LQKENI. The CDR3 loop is CASSPDNYNEQFF. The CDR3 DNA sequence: TGTGCCAGCTCACCAGACAACTACAATGAGCAGTTCTTC.

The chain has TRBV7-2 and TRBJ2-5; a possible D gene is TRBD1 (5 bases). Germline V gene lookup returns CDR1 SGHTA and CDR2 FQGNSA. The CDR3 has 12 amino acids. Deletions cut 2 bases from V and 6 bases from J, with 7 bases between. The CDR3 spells CASSLTDKTQYF. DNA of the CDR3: TGTGCCAGCAGCTTAACGGACAAGACCCAGTACTTC. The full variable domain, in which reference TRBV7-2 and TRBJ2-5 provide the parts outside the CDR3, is GAGVSQSPSNKVTEKGKDVELRCDPISGHTALYWYRQSLGQGLEFLIYFQGNSAPDKSGLPSDRFSAERTGGSVSTLTIQRTQQEDSAVYLCASSLTDKTQYFGPGTRLLVL.

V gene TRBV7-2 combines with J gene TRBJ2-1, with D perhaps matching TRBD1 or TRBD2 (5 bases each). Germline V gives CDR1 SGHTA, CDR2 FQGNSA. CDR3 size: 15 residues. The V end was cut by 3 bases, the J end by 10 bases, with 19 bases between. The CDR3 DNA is TGTGCCAGCAGCTTCCGGGACGCGACCCTTGGGGAGCAGTTCTTC. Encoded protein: CASSFRDATLGEQFF.

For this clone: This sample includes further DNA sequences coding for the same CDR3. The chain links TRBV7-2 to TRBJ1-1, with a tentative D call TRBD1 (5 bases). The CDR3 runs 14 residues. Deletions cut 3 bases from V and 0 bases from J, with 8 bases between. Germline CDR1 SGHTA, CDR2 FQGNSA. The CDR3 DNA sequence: TGTGCCAGCAGCTTTGGGACCGTGAACACTGAAGCTTTCTTT. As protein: CASSFGTVNTEAFF. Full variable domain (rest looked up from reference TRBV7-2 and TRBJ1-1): GAGVSQSPSNKVTEKGKDVELRCDPISGHTALYWYRQSLGQGLEFLIYFQGNSAPDKSGLPSDRFSAERTGGSVSTLTIQRTQQEDSAVYLCASSFGTVNTEAFFGQGTRLTVV.

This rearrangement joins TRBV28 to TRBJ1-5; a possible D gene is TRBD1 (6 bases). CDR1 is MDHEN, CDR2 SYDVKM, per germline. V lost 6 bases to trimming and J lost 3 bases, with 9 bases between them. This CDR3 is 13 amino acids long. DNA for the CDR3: TGTGCCAGCAGAACAGGGAACAATCAGCCCCAGCATTTT. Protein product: CASRTGNNQPQHF. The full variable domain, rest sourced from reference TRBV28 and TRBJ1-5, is DVKVTQSSRYLVKRTGEKVFLECVQDMDHENMFWYRQDPGLGLRLIYFSYDVKMKEKGDIPEGYSVSREKKERFSLILESASTNQTSMYLCASRTGNNQPQHFGDGTRLSIL.

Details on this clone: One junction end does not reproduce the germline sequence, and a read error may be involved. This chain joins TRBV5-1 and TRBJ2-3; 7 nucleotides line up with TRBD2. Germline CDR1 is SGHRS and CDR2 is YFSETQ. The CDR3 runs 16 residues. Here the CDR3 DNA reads TGCACCAGCAGCTTGGTCAGCGGGGCGAGCACAGATACGCAGTATTTT. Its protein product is CTSSLVSGASTDTQYF.

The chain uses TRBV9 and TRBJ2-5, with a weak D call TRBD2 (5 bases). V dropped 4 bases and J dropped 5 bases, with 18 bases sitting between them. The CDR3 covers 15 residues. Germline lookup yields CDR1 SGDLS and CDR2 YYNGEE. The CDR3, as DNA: TGTGCCAGCAGCCCCGAGCAGTCGGGCGGGGAGACCCAGTACTTC. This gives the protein CASSPEQSGGETQYF.